The rows below give T cell receptor beta chains drawn from one sample of a study of identical twins. TCRdb analysed the 5' RACE reads with MiXCR anew, one entry per CDR3 protein. The table has 510,000 or so distinct CDR3 sequences, 13% to 15% seen once. A further study also used this sample, focusing on yellow fever vaccine responses in identical twins.

The source material was CD4+ T cells sorted from blood. The receptors were sampled from a woman in her late teens or twenties in good health. The CDR3 runs from the conserved cysteine through the conserved F or W.

CDR3	V	J
CASSQGTGETQYF	TRBV2	TRBJ2-5
CAISEFKDGYTF	TRBV10-3	TRBJ1-2
CASSSPGQNTGELFF	TRBV21-1	TRBJ2-2
CASSLIASRGYNEQFF	TRBV7-3	TRBJ2-1
CSAIQRATTSTDTQYF	TRBV20-1	TRBJ2-3
CASSFFPPRDGTDTQYF	TRBV11-2	TRBJ2-3
CASSQGLAGGGPSYNEQFF	TRBV4-2	TRBJ2-1
CASSPSGIHQETQYF	TRBV7-6	TRBJ2-5
CASSQQPPGLATDTQYF	TRBV3-1	TRBJ2-3
CASSGGLAVEWNEQFF	TRBV10-2	TRBJ2-1
CASSLLGNTIYF	TRBV12-3/TRBV12-4	TRBJ1-3
CASSYSNGGYTF	TRBV6-5	TRBJ1-2
CSATRDFKGTQYF	TRBV20-1	TRBJ2-3
CASRPAGPTSGPYEQYF	TRBV19	TRBJ2-7
CASTPGQELDTQYF	TRBV2	TRBJ2-3
CASSLTGVANEQFF	TRBV5-6	TRBJ2-1
CASRPGQGTDTQYF	TRBV5-1	TRBJ2-3
CAISAGLADTGELFF	TRBV10-3	TRBJ2-2
CASRSDANYEQYF	TRBV11-3	TRBJ2-7
CASSLLWGTGELFF	TRBV28	TRBJ2-2
CASSTGGGAYNEQFF	TRBV5-1	TRBJ2-1
CASRGRLTYEQYF	TRBV6-1	TRBJ2-7
CASSLTNQPQHF	TRBV12-3/TRBV12-4	TRBJ1-5
CASSRDRINSPLHF	TRBV27	TRBJ1-6
CASSQGTSGGPRETQYF	TRBV3-1	TRBJ2-5
CASSHGDYNEQFF	TRBV7-7	TRBJ2-1
CASSLPDRGFSGANVLTF	TRBV11-1	TRBJ2-6
CASSYSIGANQPQHF	TRBV6-5	TRBJ1-5
CSARVDVETQYF	TRBV20-1	TRBJ2-5
CASSYSISNYGYTF	TRBV6-5	TRBJ1-2
CASTEGDYEQYF	TRBV7-9	TRBJ2-7
CASSSPENIQYF	TRBV5-1	TRBJ2-4
CAPAKGGKGDTQYF	TRBV21-1	TRBJ2-3
CASSPSGRVYNEQFF	TRBV2	TRBJ2-1
CSARHQWDRGFNEQYF	TRBV20-1	TRBJ2-7
CSAWQTASYTF	TRBV20-1	TRBJ1-2
CASRGDTEAFF	TRBV11-3	TRBJ1-1
CASSFLYEQYF	TRBV7-2	TRBJ2-7
CSASGDRGKTYEQYF	TRBV20-1	TRBJ2-7
CASSPRGAAWRAFF	TRBV5-1	TRBJ1-1
CAISESELAGETQYF	TRBV10-3	TRBJ2-5
CASSFGGNEETQYF	TRBV5-1	TRBJ2-5
CASSSGTSVNEQFF	TRBV12-3/TRBV12-4	TRBJ2-1
CASRPTVAAWDTEAFF	TRBV12-3/TRBV12-4	TRBJ1-1
CASSYSSGAGGSMNEQYF	TRBV6-9	TRBJ2-7
CASSPGTSGVIEQFF	TRBV5-8	TRBJ2-1
CASSWTGTSTDTQYF	TRBV5-5	TRBJ2-3
CASSTGTSNPDTQYF	TRBV5-1	TRBJ2-3
CASSYSELGWTSYEQYF	TRBV6-5	TRBJ2-7
CSVTQGGETEAFF	TRBV29-1	TRBJ1-1
CASSYRGIQQFF	TRBV6-2/TRBV6-3	TRBJ2-1
CASSGNRVNTEAFF	TRBV7-9	TRBJ1-1
CASSPGGALDTQYF	TRBV5-1	TRBJ2-3
CASSLEWRGNLDTQYF	TRBV5-1	TRBJ2-3